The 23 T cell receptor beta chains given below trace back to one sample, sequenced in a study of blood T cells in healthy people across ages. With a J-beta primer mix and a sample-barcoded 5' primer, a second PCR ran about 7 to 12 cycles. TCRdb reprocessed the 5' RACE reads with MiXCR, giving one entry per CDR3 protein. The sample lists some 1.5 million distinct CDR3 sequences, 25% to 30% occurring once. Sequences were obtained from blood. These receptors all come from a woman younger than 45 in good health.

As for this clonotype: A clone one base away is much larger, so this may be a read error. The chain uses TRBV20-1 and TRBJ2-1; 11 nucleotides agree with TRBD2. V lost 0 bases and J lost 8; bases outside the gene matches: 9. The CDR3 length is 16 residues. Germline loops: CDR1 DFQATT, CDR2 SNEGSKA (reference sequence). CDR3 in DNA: TGCAGTGCTAGAGATCTAGGGCTAGCGGGAGGTGATGAGCAGTTCTTC. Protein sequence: CSARDLGLAGGDEQFF.

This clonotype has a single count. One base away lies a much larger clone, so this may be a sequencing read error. The CDR3 DNA reads TGTGCCAGCAAGAGGGTACCGGGTGGTTCGCAGGATTTT. This sequence encodes CASKRVPGGSQDF. The chain employs TRBV6-5 and TRBJ2-3, with a weak D call TRBD2 (5 bases). The CDR3 spans 13 residues. CDR1 and CDR2 from the germline V gene are MNHEY and SVGAGI.

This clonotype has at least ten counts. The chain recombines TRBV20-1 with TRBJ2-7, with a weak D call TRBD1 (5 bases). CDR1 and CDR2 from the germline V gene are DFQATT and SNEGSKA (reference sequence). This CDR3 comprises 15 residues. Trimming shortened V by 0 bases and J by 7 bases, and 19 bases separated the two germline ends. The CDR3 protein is CSARDGADLNGEQYF. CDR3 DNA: TGCAGTGCTAGAGATGGGGCAGACTTAAATGGGGAGCAGTACTTC.

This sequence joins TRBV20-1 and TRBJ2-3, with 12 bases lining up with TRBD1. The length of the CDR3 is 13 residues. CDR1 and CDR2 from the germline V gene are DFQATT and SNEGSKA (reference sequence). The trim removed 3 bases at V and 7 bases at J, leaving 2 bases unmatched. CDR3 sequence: CSARGQGANTQYF. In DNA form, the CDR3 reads TGCAGTGCTAGGGGACAGGGGGCGAATACGCAGTATTTT.

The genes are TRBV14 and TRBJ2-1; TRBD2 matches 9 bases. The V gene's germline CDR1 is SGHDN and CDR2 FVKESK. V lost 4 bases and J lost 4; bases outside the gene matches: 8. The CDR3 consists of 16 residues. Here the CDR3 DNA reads TGTGCCAGCAGCCCCCCGGTTCTAGCGGGATACAATGAGCAGTTCTTC. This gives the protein CASSPPVLAGYNEQFF.

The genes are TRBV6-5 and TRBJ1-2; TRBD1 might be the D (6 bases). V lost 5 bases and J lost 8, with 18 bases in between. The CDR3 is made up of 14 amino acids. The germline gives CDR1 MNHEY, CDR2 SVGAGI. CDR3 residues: CASSRDNSREGYTF. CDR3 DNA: TGTGCCAGCAGTCGGGACAACTCCCGAGAGGGCTACACCTTC.

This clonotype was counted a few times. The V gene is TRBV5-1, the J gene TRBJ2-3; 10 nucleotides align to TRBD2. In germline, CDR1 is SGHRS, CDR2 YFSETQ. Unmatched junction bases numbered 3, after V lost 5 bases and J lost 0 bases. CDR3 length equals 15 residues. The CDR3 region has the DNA TGCGCCAGCAGAGAAGCGGGGGGGAGCACAGATACGCAGTATTTT. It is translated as CASREAGGSTDTQYF.

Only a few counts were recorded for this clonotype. CDR3 amino acids: CASSPWGLSYEQYF. CDR3 DNA: TGCGCCAGCAGCCCTTGGGGATTGTCCTACGAGCAGTACTTC. The chain uses TRBV5-1 and TRBJ2-7, with unresolved D. Trimming left V 4 bases short and J 1 base short, with 12 bases between. The germline V gene encodes CDR1 SGHRS and CDR2 YFSETQ. This CDR3 comprises 14 residues.

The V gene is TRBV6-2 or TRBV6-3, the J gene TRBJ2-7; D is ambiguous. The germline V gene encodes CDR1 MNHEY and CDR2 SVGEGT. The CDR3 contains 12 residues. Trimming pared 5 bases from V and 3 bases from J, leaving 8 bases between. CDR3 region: CASSTAIYEQYF. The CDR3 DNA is TGTGCCAGCAGTACAGCAATCTACGAGCAGTACTTC.

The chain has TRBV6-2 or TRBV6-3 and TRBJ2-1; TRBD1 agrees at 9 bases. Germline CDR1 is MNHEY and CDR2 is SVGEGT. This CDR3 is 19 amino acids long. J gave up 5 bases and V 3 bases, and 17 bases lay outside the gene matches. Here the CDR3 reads CASSYLFGTGTGTNNEQFF. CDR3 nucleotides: TGTGCCAGCAGTTATCTCTTTGGAACCGGGACAGGGACCAACAATGAGCAGTTCTTC.

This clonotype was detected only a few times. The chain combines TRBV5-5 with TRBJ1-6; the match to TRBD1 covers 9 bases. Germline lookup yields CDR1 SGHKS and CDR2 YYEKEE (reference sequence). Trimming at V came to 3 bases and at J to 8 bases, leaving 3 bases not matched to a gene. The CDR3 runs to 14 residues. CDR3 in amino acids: CASSWRTGDSPLHF. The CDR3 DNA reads TGTGCCAGCAGCTGGAGGACAGGGGATTCACCCCTCCACTTT.

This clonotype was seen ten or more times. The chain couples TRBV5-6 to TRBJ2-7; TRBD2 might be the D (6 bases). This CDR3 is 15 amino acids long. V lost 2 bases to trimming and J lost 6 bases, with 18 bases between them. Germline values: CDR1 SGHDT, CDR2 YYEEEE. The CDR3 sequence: CASSFSGGSPSEQYF. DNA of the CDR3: TGTGCCAGCAGCTTTAGCGGCGGGTCCCCGAGCGAGCAGTACTTC.

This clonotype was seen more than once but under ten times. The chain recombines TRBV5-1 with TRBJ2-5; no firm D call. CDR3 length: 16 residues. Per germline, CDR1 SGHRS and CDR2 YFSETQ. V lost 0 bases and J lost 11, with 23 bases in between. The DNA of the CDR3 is TGCGCCAGCAGCTTGGCCTCAGGTGCTACTGGGCATGAGCAGTACTTC. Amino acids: CASSLASGATGHEQYF.

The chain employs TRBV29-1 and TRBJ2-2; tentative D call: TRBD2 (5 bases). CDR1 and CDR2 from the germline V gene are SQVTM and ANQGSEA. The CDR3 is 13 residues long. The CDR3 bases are TGCATCGCGGGCACCCTGAACACCGGGGAGCTGTTTTTT. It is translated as CIAGTLNTGELFF.

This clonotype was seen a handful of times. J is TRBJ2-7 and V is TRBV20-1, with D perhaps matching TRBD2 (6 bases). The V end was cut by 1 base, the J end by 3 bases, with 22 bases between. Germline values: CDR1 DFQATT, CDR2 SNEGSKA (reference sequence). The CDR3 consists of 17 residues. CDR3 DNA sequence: TGCAGTGCTAGAGGAGGTTTGATAGTGCGGGACGGCTACGAGCAGTACTTC. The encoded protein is CSARGGLIVRDGYEQYF.

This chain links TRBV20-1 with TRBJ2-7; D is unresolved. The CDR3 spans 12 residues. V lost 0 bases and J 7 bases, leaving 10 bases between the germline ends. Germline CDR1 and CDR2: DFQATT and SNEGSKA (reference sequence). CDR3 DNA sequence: TGCAGTGCTAGAGATGTTGCTAATGAGCAGTACTTC. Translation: CSARDVANEQYF.

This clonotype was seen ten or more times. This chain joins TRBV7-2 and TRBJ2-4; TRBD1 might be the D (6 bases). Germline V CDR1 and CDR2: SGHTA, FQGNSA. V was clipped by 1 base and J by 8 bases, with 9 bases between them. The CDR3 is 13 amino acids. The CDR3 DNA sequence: TGTGCCAGCAGCTTAGGGGCAGGGGACATTCAGTACTTC. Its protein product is CASSLGAGDIQYF.

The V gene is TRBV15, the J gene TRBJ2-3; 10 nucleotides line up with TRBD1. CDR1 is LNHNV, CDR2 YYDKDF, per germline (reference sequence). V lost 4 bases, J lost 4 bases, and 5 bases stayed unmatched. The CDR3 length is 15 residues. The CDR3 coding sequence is TGTGCCACCAGCAAGACAGGGGGCAGCCCAGATACGCAGTATTTT. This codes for CATSKTGGSPDTQYF.

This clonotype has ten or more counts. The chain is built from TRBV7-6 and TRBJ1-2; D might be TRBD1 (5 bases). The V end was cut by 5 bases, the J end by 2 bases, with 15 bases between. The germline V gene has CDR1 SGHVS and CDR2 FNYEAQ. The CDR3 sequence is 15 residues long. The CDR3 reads CASSPSPRGNYGYTF. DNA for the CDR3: TGTGCCAGCAGCCCATCACCTAGGGGCAACTATGGCTACACCTTC.

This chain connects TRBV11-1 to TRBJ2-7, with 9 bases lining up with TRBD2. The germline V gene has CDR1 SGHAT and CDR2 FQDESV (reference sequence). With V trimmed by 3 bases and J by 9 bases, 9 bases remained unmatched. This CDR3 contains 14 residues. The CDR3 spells CASSFLAGLLGQYF. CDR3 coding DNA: TGTGCCAGCAGCTTTCTAGCGGGGCTGTTAGGGCAGTACTTC.

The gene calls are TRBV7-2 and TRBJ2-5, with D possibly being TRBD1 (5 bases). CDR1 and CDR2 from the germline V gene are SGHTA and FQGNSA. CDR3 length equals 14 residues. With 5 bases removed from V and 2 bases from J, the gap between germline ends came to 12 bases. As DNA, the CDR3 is TGTGCCAGCAGCCCCTTAGGGGTTCAAGAGACCCAGTACTTC. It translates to CASSPLGVQETQYF.

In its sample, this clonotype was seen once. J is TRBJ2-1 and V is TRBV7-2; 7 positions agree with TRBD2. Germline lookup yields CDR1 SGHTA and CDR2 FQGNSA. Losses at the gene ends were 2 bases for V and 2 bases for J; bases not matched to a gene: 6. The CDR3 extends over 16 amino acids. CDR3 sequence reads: CASSLKWGGAYNEQFF. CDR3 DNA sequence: TGTGCCAGCAGCTTAAAATGGGGGGGGGCCTACAATGAGCAGTTCTTC. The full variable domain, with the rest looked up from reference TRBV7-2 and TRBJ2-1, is GAGVSQSPSNKVTEKGKDVELRCDPISGHTALYWYRQSLGQGLEFLIYFQGNSAPDKSGLPSDRFSAERTGGSVSTLTIQRTQQEDSAVYLCASSLKWGGAYNEQFFGPGTRLTVL.

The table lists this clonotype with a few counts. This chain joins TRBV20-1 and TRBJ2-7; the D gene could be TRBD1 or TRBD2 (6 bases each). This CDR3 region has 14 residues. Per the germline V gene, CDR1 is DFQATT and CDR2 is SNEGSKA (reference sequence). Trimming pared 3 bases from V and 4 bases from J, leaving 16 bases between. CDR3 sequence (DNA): TGCAGTGCTAGGGACCGGGGGCAATTGTACGAGCAGTACTTC. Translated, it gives CSARDRGQLYEQYF.